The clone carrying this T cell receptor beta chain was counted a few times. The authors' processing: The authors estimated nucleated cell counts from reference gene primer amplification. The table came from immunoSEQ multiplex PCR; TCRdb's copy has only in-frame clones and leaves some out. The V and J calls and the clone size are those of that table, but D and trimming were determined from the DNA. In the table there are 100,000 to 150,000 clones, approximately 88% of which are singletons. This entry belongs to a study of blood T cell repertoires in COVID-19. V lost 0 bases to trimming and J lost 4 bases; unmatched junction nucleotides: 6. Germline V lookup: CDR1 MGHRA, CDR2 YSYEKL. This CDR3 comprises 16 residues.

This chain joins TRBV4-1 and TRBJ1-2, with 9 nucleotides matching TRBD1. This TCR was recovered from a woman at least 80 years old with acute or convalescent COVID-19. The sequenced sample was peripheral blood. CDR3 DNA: TGCGCCAGCAGCCAAGATTGGACAGGGGAGTTCTATGGCTACACCTTC. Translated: CASSQDWTGEFYGYTF.